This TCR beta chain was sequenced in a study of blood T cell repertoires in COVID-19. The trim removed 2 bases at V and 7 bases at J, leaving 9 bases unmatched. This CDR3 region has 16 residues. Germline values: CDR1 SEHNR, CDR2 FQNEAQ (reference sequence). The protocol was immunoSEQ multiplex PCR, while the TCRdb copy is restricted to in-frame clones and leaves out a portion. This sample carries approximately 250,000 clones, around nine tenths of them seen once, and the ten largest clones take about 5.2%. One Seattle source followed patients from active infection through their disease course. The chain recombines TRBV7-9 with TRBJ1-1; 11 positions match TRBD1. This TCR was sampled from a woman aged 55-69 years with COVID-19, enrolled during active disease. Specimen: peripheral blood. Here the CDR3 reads CASSLTGTGGIGEAFF. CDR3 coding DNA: TGTGCCAGCAGCTTAACCGGGACAGGGGGTATAGGTGAAGCTTTCTTT. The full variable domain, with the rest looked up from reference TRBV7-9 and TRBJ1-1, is DTGVSQNPRHKITKRGQNVTFRCDPISEHNRLYWYRQTLGQGPEFLTYFQNEAQLEKSRLLSDRFSAERPKGSFSTLEIQRTEQGDSAMYLCASSLTGTGGIGEAFFGQGTRLTVV.